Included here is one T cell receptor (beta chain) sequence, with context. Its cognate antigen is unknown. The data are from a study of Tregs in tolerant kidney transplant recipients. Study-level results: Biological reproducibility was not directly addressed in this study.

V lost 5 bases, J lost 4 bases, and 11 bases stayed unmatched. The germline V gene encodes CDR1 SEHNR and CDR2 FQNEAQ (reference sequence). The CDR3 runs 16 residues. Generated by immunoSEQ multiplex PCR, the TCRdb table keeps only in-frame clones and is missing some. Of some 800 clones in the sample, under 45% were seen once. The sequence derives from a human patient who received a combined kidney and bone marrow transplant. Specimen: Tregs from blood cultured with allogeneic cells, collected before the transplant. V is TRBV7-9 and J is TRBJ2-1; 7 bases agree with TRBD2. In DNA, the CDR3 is TGTGCCAGCAGCGCGGCGGCTAGCGGATTATACAATGAGCAGTTCTTC. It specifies CASSAAASGLYNEQFF.